A single TCR beta chain is shown here with its context. The record originates from a study of cytomegalovirus exposure and HLA in healthy donors. PCR was performed using 60 Vbeta and 13 Jbeta primers. Generated by immunoSEQ multiplex PCR, the TCRdb table keeps only in-frame clones and is missing some. This table has roughly 140,000 clones, around three quarters appearing once. The germline CDR1 and CDR2 sequences are SGHRS and YFSETQ. V was shortened by 0 bases and J by 10 bases, with 14 bases between the two germline ends. This CDR3 is built from 14 residues. Specimen: PBMCs. The chain uses TRBV5-1 and TRBJ2-1; a weak D match, TRBD1 (5 bases). The source is a woman between 40 and 50 years old in good health and CMV-seropositive. CDR3 protein: CASSLEIQGREQFF. The CDR3 nucleotides read TGCGCCAGCAGCTTGGAAATTCAGGGCCGCGAGCAGTTCTTC. Variable domain in full (rest from reference TRBV5-1 and TRBJ2-1): KAGVTQTPRYLIKTRGQQVTLSCSPISGHRSVSWYQQTPGQGLQFLFEYFSETQRNKGNFPGRFSGRQFSNSRSEMNVSTLELGDSALYLCASSLEIQGREQFFGPGTRLTVL.